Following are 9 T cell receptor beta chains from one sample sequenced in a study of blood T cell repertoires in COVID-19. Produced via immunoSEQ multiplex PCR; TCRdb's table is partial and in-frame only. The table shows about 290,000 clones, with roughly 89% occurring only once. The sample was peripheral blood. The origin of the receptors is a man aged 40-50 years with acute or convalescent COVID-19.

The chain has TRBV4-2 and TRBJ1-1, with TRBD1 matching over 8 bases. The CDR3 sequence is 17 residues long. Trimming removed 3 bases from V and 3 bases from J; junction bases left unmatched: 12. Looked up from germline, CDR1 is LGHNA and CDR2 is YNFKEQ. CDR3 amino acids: CASSQGVQGALDTEAFF. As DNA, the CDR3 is TGTGCCAGCAGCCAGGGGGTGCAGGGGGCTCTGGACACTGAAGCTTTCTTT.

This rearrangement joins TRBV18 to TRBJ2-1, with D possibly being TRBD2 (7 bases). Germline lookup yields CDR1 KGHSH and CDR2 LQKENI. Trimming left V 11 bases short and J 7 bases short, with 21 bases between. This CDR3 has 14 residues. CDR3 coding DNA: TGTGCCGCCTCTGGGGGGGCTTTGAATAATGAGCAGTTCTTC. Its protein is CAASGGALNNEQFF.

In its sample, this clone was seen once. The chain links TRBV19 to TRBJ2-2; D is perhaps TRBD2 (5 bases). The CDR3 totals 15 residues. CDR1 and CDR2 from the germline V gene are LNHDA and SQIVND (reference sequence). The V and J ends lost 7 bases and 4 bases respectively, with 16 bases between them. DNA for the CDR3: TGTGCCAGTAAATCCCGAGGGCAGATCACCGGGGAGCTGTTTTTT. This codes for CASKSRGQITGELFF.

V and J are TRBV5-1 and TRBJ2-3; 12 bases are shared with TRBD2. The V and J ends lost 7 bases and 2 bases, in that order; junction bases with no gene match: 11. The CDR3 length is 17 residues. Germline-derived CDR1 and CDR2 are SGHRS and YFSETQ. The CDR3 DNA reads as TGCGCCAGCTCCCAACTACTAGCGGGGGGTTCCACAGATACGCAGTATTTT. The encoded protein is CASSQLLAGGSTDTQYF.

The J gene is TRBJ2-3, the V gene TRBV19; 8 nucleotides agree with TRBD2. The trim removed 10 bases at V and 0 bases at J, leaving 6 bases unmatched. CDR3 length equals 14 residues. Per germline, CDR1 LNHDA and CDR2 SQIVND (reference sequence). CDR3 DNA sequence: TGTGCCACCAGCGGGGGAACTAGCACAGATACGCAGTATTTT. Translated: CATSGGTSTDTQYF.

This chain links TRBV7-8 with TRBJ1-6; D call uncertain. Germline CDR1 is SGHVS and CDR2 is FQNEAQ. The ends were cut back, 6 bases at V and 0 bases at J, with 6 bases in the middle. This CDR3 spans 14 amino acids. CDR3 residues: CASSTGSYNSPLHF. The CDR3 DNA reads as TGTGCCAGCAGTACGGGCTCCTATAATTCACCCCTCCACTTT.

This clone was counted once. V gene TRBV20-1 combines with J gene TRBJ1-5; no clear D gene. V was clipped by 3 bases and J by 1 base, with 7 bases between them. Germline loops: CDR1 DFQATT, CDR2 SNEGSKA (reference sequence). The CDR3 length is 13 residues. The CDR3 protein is CSASGESNQPQHF. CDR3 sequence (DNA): TGCAGTGCTAGTGGGGAGAGCAATCAGCCCCAGCATTTT.

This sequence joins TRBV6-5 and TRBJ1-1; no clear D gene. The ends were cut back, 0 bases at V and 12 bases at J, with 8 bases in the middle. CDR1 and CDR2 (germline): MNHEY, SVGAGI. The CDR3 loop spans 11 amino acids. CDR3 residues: CASSYSQKTFF. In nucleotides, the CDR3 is TGTGCCAGCAGTTACTCCCAAAAAACTTTCTTT.

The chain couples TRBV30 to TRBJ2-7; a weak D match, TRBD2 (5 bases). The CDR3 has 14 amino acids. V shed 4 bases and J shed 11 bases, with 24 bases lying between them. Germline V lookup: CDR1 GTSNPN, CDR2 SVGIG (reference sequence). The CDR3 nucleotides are TGTGCCTGGAATGTACCGGGGTACAGTCCTGCGAAGTACTTC. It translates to CAWNVPGYSPAKYF.